These 32 T cell receptor beta chains came from one sample sequenced in a study of T cell responses to AZD1222 COVID-19 vaccine. Some clones are missing from TCRdb's copy, which holds only in-frame ones; the method was immunoSEQ multiplex PCR. This table holds 150,000 to 200,000 clones, more than 85% found once. This specimen was peripheral blood, taken on day 0 of AZD1222 vaccination. Source of these receptors: an adult in good health.

As to this clone: Distinct nucleotide sequences in the sample also encode this CDR3. J is TRBJ1-1 and V is TRBV5-1, with 8 bases identical to TRBD1. Germline trimming cut 0 bases from V and 8 bases from J; bases unmatched to any gene: 3. The CDR3 extends over 13 amino acids. From germline, CDR1 is SGHRS and CDR2 YFSETQ. CDR3: CASSLGTGTEAFF. The DNA of the CDR3 is TGCGCCAGCAGCTTGGGGACAGGGACCGAAGCTTTCTTT.

This clone was counted once. The rearrangement joins TRBV6-5 to TRBJ1-2; D gene unclear. CDR1 is MNHEY, CDR2 SVGAGI, per germline. This CDR3 spans 14 amino acids. The V end was cut by 2 bases, the J end by 0 bases, with 7 bases between. Here the CDR3 DNA reads TGTGCCAGCAGTTACGCCGGACCTAACTATGGCTACACCTTC. It translates to CASSYAGPNYGYTF.

V and J are TRBV9 and TRBJ2-1; no clear D. Germline values: CDR1 SGDLS, CDR2 YYNGEE. Trimming shortened V by 0 bases and J by 9 bases, and 19 bases separated the two germline ends. CDR3 length: 16 residues. CDR3 region: CASSVEVSVTVAEQFF. The DNA of the CDR3 is TGTGCCAGCAGCGTAGAGGTCTCGGTCACCGTCGCTGAGCAGTTCTTC.

The chain carries TRBV29-1 and TRBJ2-7; D not certain. CDR1 is SQVTM, CDR2 ANQGSEA, per germline. This CDR3 has 11 residues. V shed 4 bases and J shed 4 bases, with 8 bases lying between them. The CDR3 sequence: CSVGWNYEQYF. The CDR3 coding sequence is TGCAGCGTTGGTTGGAATTACGAGCAGTACTTC.

The chain combines TRBV3-1 (or the pseudogene TRBV3-2) with TRBJ2-2; 7 nucleotides agree with TRBD1. The germline CDR1 and CDR2 sequences are LGHDT and YNNKEL (reference sequence). The V and J ends lost 8 bases and 8 bases, in that order; junction bases with no gene match: 17. The CDR3 spans 16 residues. The chain's CDR3 is CASETKRLRGRGELFF. CDR3 sequence (DNA): TGTGCCAGCGAAACTAAGAGGCTAAGGGGGCGTGGGGAGCTGTTTTTT.

J is TRBJ1-1 and V is TRBV6-5; the D is unclear. V lost 7 bases and J lost 1, with 10 bases in between. Germline assignment: CDR1 MNHEY and CDR2 SVGAGI. This CDR3 comprises 13 residues. CDR3 bases: TGTGCCAGCACTCCCCCAACGAACACTGAAGCTTTCTTT. Its translation: CASTPPTNTEAFF.

The V gene is TRBV19, the J gene TRBJ2-7; D is undetermined. The V end was cut by 3 bases, the J end by 0 bases, with 9 bases between. The CDR3 runs to 14 residues. CDR1 is LNHDA and CDR2 is SQIVND in the germline V gene (reference sequence). CDR3 sequence reads: CASSIDVGSYEQYF. The CDR3 nucleotides are TGTGCCAGTAGTATCGACGTAGGCTCCTACGAGCAGTACTTC.

The gene calls are TRBV7-9 and TRBJ2-7; 8 bases map to TRBD2. The J segment lost 7 bases and the V segment lost 5 bases, leaving 16 bases of the junction unmatched. The CDR3 runs to 16 residues. Germline CDR1 reads SEHNR; CDR2 reads FQNEAQ (reference sequence). CDR3 residues: CASSPNRGGRLMEQYF. As DNA, the CDR3 is TGTGCCAGCAGCCCAAACCGCGGGGGGCGGCTCATGGAGCAGTACTTC.

This chain connects TRBV11-2 to TRBJ2-1, with unresolved D. This CDR3 spans 15 amino acids. The V gene's germline CDR1 is SGHAT and CDR2 FQNNGV. V lost 1 base to trimming and J lost 8 bases, with 15 bases between them. The CDR3 region is CASSLGSRLVDEQFF. The CDR3, as DNA: TGTGCCAGCAGCTTAGGGTCAAGGTTGGTGGATGAGCAGTTCTTC.

This chain joins TRBV5-1 and TRBJ1-2; D not resolved. Germline CDR1 is SGHRS and CDR2 is YFSETQ. V was clipped by 5 bases and J by 3 bases, with 8 bases between them. CDR3 length equals 12 residues. The CDR3 coding sequence is TGCGCCAGCAGTGGGGAAGACTATGGCTACACCTTC. Residues: CASSGEDYGYTF.

The chain employs TRBV3-1 (or the pseudogene TRBV3-2) and TRBJ1-1, with a tentative D call TRBD1 (6 bases). The length of the CDR3 is 13 residues. From germline, CDR1 is LGHDT and CDR2 YNNKEL (reference sequence). The V end lost 2 bases, the J end lost 9 bases, and 13 bases lay between the germline ends. The CDR3 loop is CASSQSEGQKAFF. The CDR3 nucleotides read TGTGCCAGCAGCCAATCAGAGGGACAAAAAGCTTTCTTT.

The chain is built from TRBV18 and TRBJ2-2, with D hard to call. The length of the CDR3 is 13 residues. The V gene's germline CDR1 is KGHSH and CDR2 LQKENI. V gave up 4 bases and J gave up 8 bases, with 11 bases separating them. The DNA for the CDR3 is TGTGCCAGCTCACGCCCCTATCTAGGGGAGCTGTTTTTT. It specifies CASSRPYLGELFF.

The CDR3 sequence: CASGEAGGFQETQYF. The CDR3 coding sequence is TGCGCCAGCGGGGAAGCGGGGGGGTTTCAAGAGACCCAGTACTTC. The V call is TRBV5-1, the J call TRBJ2-5; TRBD2 agrees at 10 bases. This CDR3 has 15 residues. Trimming took 7 bases from V and 2 from J; bases not matched to a gene: 8. Per the germline V gene, CDR1 is SGHRS and CDR2 is YFSETQ.

V gene TRBV9 combines with J gene TRBJ2-2, with D maybe TRBD1 (8 bases). The CDR3 has 16 amino acids. The V end lost 4 bases, the J end lost 7 bases, and 20 bases lay between the germline ends. Germline CDR1 SGDLS, CDR2 YYNGEE. CDR3 DNA: TGTGCCAGCAGCCGCCGAGGGAGCGGGACAGGCGGGGAGCTGTTTTTT. Translated: CASSRRGSGTGGELFF.

The chain recombines TRBV2 with TRBJ1-4; D gene uncertain. The CDR3 is made up of 16 amino acids. Germline loops: CDR1 SNHLY, CDR2 FYNNEI. Deletions cut 4 bases from V and 6 bases from J, with 18 bases between. In DNA, the CDR3 is TGTGCCAGCAGTGGGAGATTACATGAGGTATATGAAAAACTGTTTTTT. It codes for CASSGRLHEVYEKLFF.

The chain has TRBV6-1 and TRBJ1-1; D perhaps matches TRBD1 (5 bases). The CDR3 consists of 11 residues. Trimming removed 11 bases at V and 4 bases at J, with 11 bases between. Germline CDR1 MNHNS, CDR2 SASEGT. CDR3 sequence: CAASGTTEAFF. In nucleotides, the CDR3 is TGTGCCGCATCCGGGACCACTGAAGCTTTCTTT.

The chain recombines TRBV5-6 with TRBJ2-1; D possibly corresponds to TRBD2 (6 bases). The V end lost 4 bases, the J end lost 8 bases, and 19 bases lay between the germline ends. CDR3 length: 15 amino acids. Per the germline V gene, CDR1 is SGHDT and CDR2 is YYEEEE. This CDR3 reads CASSVSGLGDHEQFF. Written as DNA, the CDR3 is TGTGCCAGCAGCGTTAGCGGCCTAGGGGACCATGAGCAGTTCTTC.

About this clone itself: The junction departs from germline at one end; a sequencing error may be responsible. The chain couples TRBV5-5 to TRBJ1-2, with 7 positions matching TRBD1. The CDR3 spans 14 residues. Germline lookup yields CDR1 SGHKS and CDR2 YYEKEE (reference sequence). The CDR3 region has the DNA TGTGCCAGCAGCTTGGGACAGGGCAACTACGGCTACACCTTC. It specifies CASSLGQGNYGYTF.

This chain connects TRBV18 to TRBJ2-2; weak D call: TRBD1 (5 bases). This CDR3 comprises 12 residues. The germline V gene encodes CDR1 KGHSH and CDR2 LQKENI. V was shortened by 5 bases and J by 7 bases, with 8 bases between the two germline ends. The CDR3 sequence is CASSAQGGELFF. The CDR3 nucleotides read TGTGCCAGCTCAGCCCAGGGCGGGGAGCTGTTTTTT.

V usage is TRBV5-4 and J usage is TRBJ1-1; 7 positions match TRBD1. The germline V gene has CDR1 SGHNT and CDR2 YYREEE (reference sequence). This CDR3 region has 15 residues. V shed 0 bases and J 1 base; nucleotides not matched to a gene: 3. CDR3 in amino acids: CASSLVQGGNTEAFF. In DNA, the CDR3 is TGTGCCAGCAGCTTGGTTCAGGGGGGGAACACTGAAGCTTTCTTT.

This clone was counted once. The V call is TRBV2, the J call TRBJ1-6; TRBD1 might be the D (5 bases). Germline-derived CDR1 and CDR2 are SNHLY and FYNNEI. The CDR3 spans 14 residues. Trimming shortened V by 7 bases and J by 3 bases, and 10 bases separated the two germline ends. The CDR3 bases are TGTGCCAGCATCCCCCAGGGCTATAATTCACCCCTCCACTTT. It translates to CASIPQGYNSPLHF.

The V call is TRBV12-3 or TRBV12-4, the J call TRBJ1-2; D is ambiguous. The V gene lost 4 bases and the J gene lost 0 bases, with 3 bases spanning the gap. The CDR3 totals 12 residues. This chain's CDR3 is CASSWTNYGYTF. The CDR3 DNA sequence: TGTGCCAGCAGTTGGACTAACTATGGCTACACCTTC.

This chain connects TRBV5-4 to TRBJ2-3; TRBD2 is a possible D gene (5 bases). Germline assignment: CDR1 SGHNT and CDR2 YYREEE (reference sequence). CDR3 size: 15 residues. Trimming pared 0 bases from V and 2 bases from J, leaving 10 bases between. This CDR3 is CASSLGSGHTDTQYF. The CDR3 nucleotides are TGTGCCAGCAGCTTGGGGAGCGGCCACACAGATACGCAGTATTTT.

The J gene is TRBJ2-3, the V gene TRBV18; D may correspond to TRBD1 or TRBD2 (5 bases each). The CDR3 covers 15 residues. V shed 3 bases and J shed 0 bases, with 10 bases lying between them. Germline CDR1 is KGHSH and CDR2 is LQKENI. CDR3 protein: CASSPGGTSTDTQYF. The CDR3 DNA reads TGTGCCAGCTCACCTGGGGGTACTAGCACAGATACGCAGTATTTT.

The chain links TRBV18 to TRBJ2-2, with D perhaps TRBD2 (5 bases). The CDR3 has 16 amino acids. V lost 3 bases and J lost 2, with 13 bases in between. Per the germline V gene, CDR1 is KGHSH and CDR2 is LQKENI. CDR3 DNA sequence: TGTGCCAGCTCACCCTTGAGGGTAGGCAACACCGGGGAGCTGTTTTTT. As protein: CASSPLRVGNTGELFF.

The V call is TRBV6-4, the J call TRBJ2-1; D not resolved. Germline V gene lookup returns CDR1 MRHNA and CDR2 SNTAGT. CDR3 size: 13 residues. V lost 4 bases and J 5 bases, leaving 9 bases between the germline ends. The CDR3 DNA sequence: TGTGCCAGCAGTGCAGGCAGTGACAATGAGCAGTTCTTC. It encodes CASSAGSDNEQFF.

In its sample, this clone was seen once. The chain uses TRBV2 and TRBJ1-5; D is possibly TRBD1 (5 bases). The V end lost 6 bases, the J end lost 4 bases, and 10 bases lay between the germline ends. Germline V gene lookup returns CDR1 SNHLY and CDR2 FYNNEI. This CDR3 has 13 amino acids. For the CDR3, the DNA is TGTGCCAGCAGCGACGACAGAAATCAGCCCCAGCATTTT. As protein: CASSDDRNQPQHF.

The chain uses TRBV19 and TRBJ1-5; 8 bases are a match to TRBD1. The germline V gene encodes CDR1 LNHDA and CDR2 SQIVND (reference sequence). There are 18 residues in the CDR3. Trimming at V came to 0 bases and at J to 3 bases, leaving 10 bases not matched to a gene. This CDR3 reads CASSIEGTGGFINQPQHF. DNA of the CDR3: TGTGCCAGTAGTATAGAAGGCACAGGGGGATTTATCAATCAGCCCCAGCATTTT.

Concerning this clone itself: The conserved phenylalanine or tryptophan normally closing the CDR3 is absent here, so this likely arose from a read error. No DNA is shown, since the ends of the CDR3 on it are uncertain; the CDR3 is the one TCRdb lists. The J gene is TRBJ1-1, the V gene TRBV28; the table's D call of TRBD1 was not tested on the DNA. The CDR3 has 14 residues if both end residues are counted. The germline V gene has CDR1 MDHEN and CDR2 SYDVKM. The CDR3 loop is CASSPRTGTLLLRV.

The chain joins TRBV7-8 to TRBJ2-3; D remains unclear. The CDR3 covers 15 residues. V was clipped by 1 base and J by 0 bases, with 8 bases between them. CDR1 and CDR2 (germline): SGHVS, FQNEAQ. The CDR3 DNA reads as TGTGCCAGCAGCTTAGTGGGCGGAAGCACAGATACGCAGTATTTT. This gives the protein CASSLVGGSTDTQYF.

The rearrangement uses TRBV18 and TRBJ2-1, with 10 bases matching TRBD2. CDR1 is KGHSH, CDR2 LQKENI, per germline. The junction had 10 bases not matched to a gene; V was cut back by 6 bases and J by 8 bases. CDR3 length equals 15 residues. The DNA of the CDR3 is TGTGCCAGCTCGCCGGGACTAGCGACTGGCGATGAGCAGTTCTTC. It is translated as CASSPGLATGDEQFF.

J is TRBJ2-1 and V is TRBV9; 8 bases align to TRBD2. The germline V gene has CDR1 SGDLS and CDR2 YYNGEE. This CDR3 has 20 residues. Germline trimming cut 3 bases from V and 5 bases from J; bases unmatched to any gene: 22. CDR3 coding DNA: TGTGCCAGCAGCGCACGAGGTGGAAGTAGCGGGACCGCACGGGACAATGAGCAGTTCTTC. Residues: CASSARGGSSGTARDNEQFF.